These 28 T cell receptor beta chains were all obtained from the same sample, sequenced in a study of shared T cell receptors in the human thymus. Measured with immunoSEQ multiplex PCR; TCRdb has only the in-frame clones, and not every one. The sample contains hundreds of thousands of clones, about four fifths of which appear only once. These data also formed part of another study, on human thymus T cells.

Specimen: thymocytes. These receptors all come from a boy in the first two years of life with a congenital heart defect.

In this sample, this clone turned up once. The genes are TRBV6-6 and TRBJ1-5; D call uncertain. Trimming left V 1 base short and J 1 base short, with 8 bases between. The CDR3 extends over 15 amino acids. Germline-derived CDR1 and CDR2 are MNHNY and SVGAGI (reference sequence). The CDR3 loop is CASSYLGESNQPQHF. CDR3 sequence (DNA): TGTGCCAGCAGTTACTTGGGCGAAAGCAATCAGCCCCAGCATTTT.

This sequence joins TRBV4-3 and TRBJ2-1, with 14 positions matching TRBD2. CDR1 LGHNA and CDR2 YSLEER come from the germline V gene. The J segment lost 8 bases and the V segment lost 4 bases, leaving 16 bases of the junction unmatched. The CDR3 contains 19 residues. Written as DNA, the CDR3 is TGCGCCAGCAGCCCCCGACTAGCGGGAGGGCCCCCCATGCCGGATGAGCAGTTCTTC. This translates into CASSPRLAGGPPMPDEQFF.

This chain links TRBV15 with TRBJ1-1, with D tentatively TRBD1 (6 bases). Germline V CDR1 and CDR2: LNHNV, YYDKDF (reference sequence). The V end was cut by 3 bases, the J end by 3 bases, with 20 bases between. The CDR3 length is 17 residues. The CDR3 reads CATSRNPGTKGDTEAFF. In DNA form, the CDR3 reads TGTGCCACCAGCAGGAATCCCGGGACAAAGGGAGACACTGAAGCTTTCTTT.

The J gene is TRBJ2-2, the V gene TRBV7-4, with 9 bases fitting TRBD2. Germline loops: CDR1 SGHVT, CDR2 SQSDAQ. V shed 1 base and J 1 base; nucleotides not matched to a gene: 4. CDR3 size: 17 residues. The CDR3 is CASSLDVSGRNTGELFF. DNA for the CDR3: TGTGCCAGCAGCTTAGATGTTAGCGGGAGGAACACCGGGGAGCTGTTTTTT. Full variable domain (remainder filled in from reference TRBV7-4 and TRBJ2-2): GAGVSQSPRYKVAKRGRDVALRCDSISGHVTLYWYRQTLGQGSEVLTYSQSDAQRDKSGRPSGRFSAERPERSVSTLKIQRTEQGDSAVYLCASSLDVSGRNTGELFFGEGSRLTVL.

The rearrangement uses TRBV7-2 and TRBJ1-2; D uncertain. V lost 5 bases to trimming and J lost 4 bases, with 17 bases between them. The length of the CDR3 is 15 residues. CDR1 SGHTA and CDR2 FQGNSA come from the germline V gene. As DNA, the CDR3 is TGTGCCAGCAGCCAACTGAGGGTGACCCCCTATGGCTACACCTTC. It is translated as CASSQLRVTPYGYTF.

This sequence joins TRBV7-9 and TRBJ2-4, with 7 bases identical to TRBD2. CDR1 and CDR2 from the germline V gene are SEHNR and FQNEAQ (reference sequence). After removal of 9 bases from V and 0 bases from J, the junction contained 17 bases not matched to a gene. The CDR3 is made up of 18 amino acids. The CDR3 coding sequence is TGTGCCAGAAGGGGTCGAGTAGCGGGTTACCTAGCCAAAAACATTCAGTACTTC. Translated, it gives CARRGRVAGYLAKNIQYF.

The chain is built from TRBV19 and TRBJ1-2; D may be TRBD1 (6 bases). Deletions cut 0 bases from V and 3 bases from J, with 11 bases between. The V gene's germline CDR1 is LNHDA and CDR2 SQIVND (reference sequence). This CDR3 has 15 residues. The CDR3: CASSIEQGPDYGYTF. In nucleotides, the CDR3 is TGTGCCAGTAGTATAGAACAGGGTCCCGACTATGGCTACACCTTC. The complete variable domain, with remaining parts taken from reference TRBV19 and TRBJ1-2, reads DGGITQSPKYLFRKEGQNVTLSCEQNLNHDAMYWYRQDPGQGLRLIYYSQIVNDFQKGDIAEGYSVSREKKESFPLTVTSAQKNPTAFYLCASSIEQGPDYGYTFGSGTRLTVV.

J is TRBJ1-2 and V is TRBV18; 7 bases are a match to TRBD1. V trimming: 7 bases; J trimming: 2 bases; junction bases outside the gene matches: 4. Looked up from germline, CDR1 is KGHSH and CDR2 is LQKENI. The CDR3 totals 13 residues. The DNA of the CDR3 is TGTGCCAGCTGCCCGGGACAGAACTATGGCTACACCTTC. It codes for CASCPGQNYGYTF.

The chain joins TRBV27 to TRBJ1-1; 7 bases agree with TRBD1. After removal of 6 bases from V and 4 bases from J, the junction contained 8 bases not matched to a gene. The CDR3 totals 14 residues. CDR1 and CDR2 from the germline V gene are MNHEY and SMNVEV (reference sequence). The CDR3 DNA follows: TGTGCCAGCAGACCACGGACAGGAGGCACTGAAGCTTTCTTT. Translated: CASRPRTGGTEAFF.

Written as DNA, the CDR3 is TGCAGCGCTCCAAGGGACAGGGTCGATGAGCAGTTCTTC. As protein: CSAPRDRVDEQFF. This chain connects TRBV29-1 to TRBJ2-1, with 9 bases that match TRBD1. The V gene end was trimmed by 7 bases and the J gene end by 8 bases; junction bases not matched to a gene: 9. The CDR3 runs to 13 residues. Germline V gene data show CDR1 as SQVTM and CDR2 as ANQGSEA.

V usage is TRBV27 and J usage is TRBJ2-7, with TRBD2 identical over 7 bases. The CDR3 totals 18 residues. Germline CDR1 reads MNHEY; CDR2 reads SMNVEV (reference sequence). V trimming: 4 bases; J trimming: 1 base; junction bases outside the gene matches: 16. Here the CDR3 reads CASSCREPRGGSSYEQYF. CDR3 sequence (DNA): TGTGCCAGCAGTTGCCGCGAACCTCGGGGCGGGAGTTCCTACGAGCAGTACTTC.

V usage is TRBV30 and J usage is TRBJ1-4, with TRBD1 matching over 8 bases. The CDR3 totals 18 residues. The germline CDR1 and CDR2 sequences are GTSNPN and SVGIG (reference sequence). With 0 bases clipped from V and 8 bases from J, the junction kept 17 bases outside the gene matches. The CDR3 DNA is TGTGCCTGGAGTGTACGGGGGCTCAGGACAGGGCTACGAGAAAAACTGTTTTTT. This sequence encodes CAWSVRGLRTGLREKLFF.

The chain links TRBV15 to TRBJ2-1, with D possibly matching TRBD1 (5 bases). The CDR3 extends over 14 amino acids. The germline V and J ends were trimmed by 0 bases and 3 bases, with 6 bases remaining between them. The V gene's germline CDR1 is LNHNV and CDR2 YYDKDF (reference sequence). CDR3 coding DNA: TGTGCCACCAGCAGAGAGGGGCGCTACAATGAGCAGTTCTTC. It encodes CATSREGRYNEQFF.

This rearrangement joins TRBV11-3 to TRBJ2-5; D is undetermined. CDR1 and CDR2 from the germline V gene are SGHNT and YENEEA. The CDR3 is 13 residues long. With 2 bases removed from V and 5 bases from J, the gap between germline ends came to 9 bases. The chain's CDR3 is CASSLSLPETQYF. Written as DNA, the CDR3 is TGTGCCAGCAGCTTAAGCCTACCGGAGACCCAGTACTTC.

V gene TRBV7-7 combines with J gene TRBJ2-1, with 9 nucleotides matching TRBD2. The germline V gene encodes CDR1 SSHAT and CDR2 FNYEAQ (reference sequence). CDR3 size: 15 residues. Unmatched junction bases numbered 9, after V lost 5 bases and J lost 7 bases. The CDR3 DNA is TGTGCCAGCAGCCCCTCTTGCGGGAGGGCGAATGAGCAGTTCTTC. It yields the protein CASSPSCGRANEQFF.

V and J are TRBV28 and TRBJ2-2, with 16 bases identical to TRBD2. Germline-derived CDR1 and CDR2 are MDHEN and SYDVKM. The V gene end was trimmed by 5 bases and the J gene end by 9 bases; junction bases not matched to a gene: 21. The CDR3 contains 21 residues. The CDR3 sequence: CASSPDPGLAGGPGGNWELFF. CDR3 sequence (DNA): TGTGCCAGCAGTCCCGACCCGGGACTAGCGGGAGGGCCTGGGGGTAACTGGGAGCTGTTTTTT.

The table lists this clone with a few counts. V gene TRBV7-2 combines with J gene TRBJ2-5; 7 bases map to TRBD1. This CDR3 is built from 12 residues. V lost 4 bases and J lost 4; bases outside the gene matches: 0. CDR1 and CDR2 from the germline V gene are SGHTA and FQGNSA. In DNA, the CDR3 is TGTGCCAGCAGCTCAGGGGGAGAGACCCAGTACTTC. This sequence encodes CASSSGGETQYF. The variable domain in full, with the rest retrieved from reference TRBV7-2 and TRBJ2-5, is GAGVSQSPSNKVTEKGKDVELRCDPISGHTALYWYRQSLGQGLEFLIYFQGNSAPDKSGLPSDRFSAERTGGSVSTLTIQRTQQEDSAVYLCASSSGGETQYFGPGTRLLVL.

The chain has TRBV6-6 and TRBJ2-5; TRBD1 is a possible D gene (6 bases). The CDR3 is 15 amino acids. Germline-derived CDR1 and CDR2 are MNHNY and SVGAGI (reference sequence). Trimming took off 0 bases at V and 5 bases at J, with 13 bases between the two ends. CDR3 in amino acids: CASSYSIDRRETQYF. CDR3 nucleotide sequence: TGTGCCAGCAGTTACTCGATAGACAGGCGGGAGACCCAGTACTTC.

The V gene is TRBV15, the J gene TRBJ1-4, with 9 bases lining up with TRBD1. Germline loops: CDR1 LNHNV, CDR2 YYDKDF (reference sequence). V lost 8 bases, J lost 8 bases, and 6 bases stayed unmatched. This CDR3 is built from 13 residues. CDR3 bases: TGTGCCACCGCGGGACAGGGCGGCGAAAAACTGTTTTTT. Translated, it gives CATAGQGGEKLFF.

The chain couples TRBV4-3 to TRBJ2-7; 7 nucleotides line up with TRBD2. J gave up 0 bases and V 0 bases, and 11 bases lay outside the gene matches. Germline V gene lookup returns CDR1 LGHNA and CDR2 YSLEER. This CDR3 has 18 residues. For the CDR3, the DNA is TGCGCCAGCAGCCAAGAAGGACTGAGCGGGGTCCACTCCTACGAGCAGTACTTC. It translates to CASSQEGLSGVHSYEQYF.

There are a few counts of this clone. This chain links TRBV19 with TRBJ2-7; 9 bases agree with TRBD1. Germline V gene data show CDR1 as LNHDA and CDR2 as SQIVND (reference sequence). The J segment lost 1 base and the V segment lost 1 base, leaving 11 bases of the junction unmatched. This CDR3 has 18 amino acids. CDR3 sequence: CASSIGSAGQGRSYEQYF. The CDR3 region has the DNA TGTGCCAGTAGTATAGGATCGGCAGGACAGGGGAGATCCTACGAGCAGTACTTC.

This clone was seen more than once but under ten times. This chain links TRBV27 with TRBJ2-5; TRBD2 matches at 11 bases. The better agreement between TRBJ2-7 and the DNA end casts doubt on the J call. The germline V gene encodes CDR1 MNHEY and CDR2 SMNVEV (reference sequence). The CDR3 length is 17 residues. In DNA, the CDR3 is TGTGCCAGCAGTTTAACCCCGCCGACTAGCGGGATCAACGAGCAGTACTTC. This encodes CASSLTPPTSGINEQYF.

This clone was counted a few times. The rearrangement uses TRBV5-8 and TRBJ2-7, with D tentatively TRBD1 (5 bases). Trimming took off 4 bases at V and 6 bases at J, with 14 bases between the two ends. Germline CDR1 SGHTS, CDR2 YDEGEE. The CDR3 spans 13 residues. The CDR3: CASSPRVLREQYF. The CDR3 nucleotides read TGTGCCAGCAGCCCCAGGGTTTTACGCGAGCAGTACTTC.

This clone was counted between two and nine times. The chain recombines TRBV6-6 with TRBJ2-7, with D hard to call. The length of the CDR3 is 14 residues. V lost 2 bases, J lost 2 bases, and 10 bases lay in between. In germline, CDR1 is MNHNY, CDR2 SVGAGI (reference sequence). CDR3: CASSYDAEPYEQYF. The CDR3 DNA reads as TGTGCCAGCAGTTACGACGCGGAGCCCTACGAGCAGTACTTC.

The chain has TRBV7-9 and TRBJ2-7; 8 bases match TRBD2. The CDR3 has 16 residues. The germline V gene has CDR1 SEHNR and CDR2 FQNEAQ (reference sequence). V lost 1 base and J lost 5; bases outside the gene matches: 10. Written as DNA, the CDR3 is TGTGCCAGCAGCTTAGGTTGGCGGGAGGTTCGGGACGAGCAGTACTTC. Amino acid sequence: CASSLGWREVRDEQYF.

This clone appeared once. The chain couples TRBV5-6 to TRBJ2-7, with TRBD1 as a possible D gene (6 bases). The V end lost 7 bases, the J end lost 0 bases, and 11 bases lay between the germline ends. CDR3 length: 13 amino acids. Germline loops: CDR1 SGHDT, CDR2 YYEEEE. CDR3 sequence (DNA): TGTGCCAGCGGCCGGGACAACTCCTACGAGCAGTACTTC. Translated, it gives CASGRDNSYEQYF.

This clone was picked up a small number of times. This chain connects TRBV11-3 to TRBJ2-7, with D possibly TRBD2 on 6 matching bases. Trimming left V 4 bases short and J 5 bases short, with 24 bases between. CDR3 size: 17 residues. Germline CDR1 reads SGHNT; CDR2 reads YENEEA. CDR3: CASSSPLMRTTVHEQYF. The DNA for the CDR3 is TGTGCCAGCAGCTCCCCCCTCATGCGGACTACAGTACACGAGCAGTACTTC.

V usage is TRBV15 and J usage is TRBJ1-5; 8 bases align to TRBD1. Germline V gives CDR1 LNHNV, CDR2 YYDKDF (reference sequence). The V and J ends lost 4 bases and 0 bases, in that order; junction bases with no gene match: 5. The CDR3 sequence is 16 residues long. The CDR3 sequence: CATSKTDRDSNQPQHF. The CDR3 DNA sequence: TGTGCCACCAGCAAGACGGACAGGGATAGCAATCAGCCCCAGCATTTT.